This section outlines one TCR beta chain sequence together with its context. The J segment lost 1 base and the V segment lost 4 bases, leaving 4 bases of the junction unmatched. Germline assignment: CDR1 KGHSH and CDR2 LQKENI. CDR3 length equals 16 residues. Clones were read by immunoSEQ multiplex PCR, and TCRdb kept only the in-frame ones, dropping some. The sample has some 300,000 clones, more than 70% seen once. Participants, about 18 to 100 years old, spanned fewer than 30 US areas. This specimen belongs to a study of blood T cell repertoires in COVID-19. Study as a whole: PBMCs, B-cell-depleted T cells, or T cells were the source of the cDNA or gDNA that made up the material.

The sequenced sample was PBMCs or T cells enriched from blood (not recorded which). This receptor was identified in a woman aged 55-70 years in a cohort exposed to, infected with or recovered from COVID-19 (not recorded which). J is TRBJ2-3 and V is TRBV18; 11 nucleotides line up with TRBD2. This CDR3 reads CASSQGTSGGTDTQYF. The CDR3 DNA reads as TGTGCCAGCTCACAAGGGACTAGCGGAGGCACAGATACGCAGTATTTT. The full variable domain, rest sourced from reference TRBV18 and TRBJ2-3, is NAGVMQNPRHLVRRRGQEARLRCSPMKGHSHVYWYRQLPEEGLKFMVYLQKENIIDESGMPKERFSAEFPKEGPSILRIQQVVRGDSAAYFCASSQGTSGGTDTQYFGPGTRLTVL.